The 17 T cell receptor beta chains in this list originate from one sample, sequenced in a study of spatial heterogeneity in lung cancer. TCRdb re-analysed the 5' RACE reads in MiXCR, keeping a single row per CDR3 protein. Of some 20,000 distinct CDR3 sequences in the sample, around 9.6% were seen once. Described time point: blood at routine non-recurrence follow-up after resection. Sample: PBMCs, taken at follow-up. These receptors were obtained from a male donor with early-stage non-small cell lung cancer.

The chain is built from TRBV20-1 and TRBJ2-1, with D maybe TRBD2 (6 bases). Germline V lookup: CDR1 DFQATT, CDR2 SNEGSKA (reference sequence). The CDR3 runs 16 residues. Trimming left V 6 bases short and J 0 bases short, with 18 bases between. The CDR3 loop reads CSAPPVGGASYNEQFF. The CDR3 nucleotides are TGCAGTGCGCCGCCGGTGGGCGGGGCCTCCTACAATGAGCAGTTCTTC.

In this sample, this clonotype turned up many times. The CDR3 sequence is CASSVGTGTYEQYF. In DNA form, the CDR3 reads TGTGCCAGCAGTGTTGGGACAGGGACCTACGAGCAGTACTTC. The V gene is TRBV27, the J gene TRBJ2-7; 9 bases are a match to TRBD1. V lost 5 bases, J lost 2 bases, and 4 bases stayed unmatched. The CDR3 has 14 amino acids. CDR1 MNHEY and CDR2 SMNVEV come from the germline V gene (reference sequence).

This clonotype appeared many times. The rearrangement links TRBV29-1 to TRBJ1-2; the D gene is possibly TRBD1 (5 bases). V lost 5 bases, J lost 0 bases, and 19 bases lay in between. The germline V gene has CDR1 SQVTM and CDR2 ANQGSEA. This CDR3 comprises 16 residues. The CDR3 sequence is CSVKNRDLPSNYGYTF. Here the CDR3 DNA reads TGCAGCGTTAAAAACCGGGACCTCCCCTCTAACTATGGCTACACCTTC.

Concerning this clonotype: Just one base apart from a much larger clone, this may be a read error. The J gene is TRBJ1-2, the V gene TRBV20-1, with D tentatively TRBD1 (6 bases). This CDR3 is built from 14 residues. Germline V gene sequence: CDR1 DFQATT, CDR2 SNEGSKA (reference sequence). The V gene lost 3 bases and the J gene lost 7 bases, with 18 bases spanning the gap. CDR3 loop: CSARPNRAFTGYTF. The CDR3 region has the DNA TGCAGTGCTAGGCCCAACAGGGCCTTCACTGGCTACACCTTC.

The V call is TRBV18, the J call TRBJ1-5; D is ambiguous. V lost 3 bases and J 3 bases, leaving 12 bases between the germline ends. This CDR3 has 15 amino acids. In germline, CDR1 is KGHSH, CDR2 LQKENI. CDR3 sequence: CASSPGGSANQPQHF. In DNA, the CDR3 is TGTGCCAGCTCACCCGGTGGGAGCGCCAATCAGCCCCAGCATTTT.

The chain is built from TRBV27 and TRBJ1-6; 7 bases are a match to TRBD1. The V gene's germline CDR1 is MNHEY and CDR2 SMNVEV (reference sequence). The V segment lost 6 bases and the J segment 10 bases; nucleotides outside the gene matches: 12. This CDR3 has 15 amino acids. The CDR3 coding sequence is TGTGCCAGCAGCCGATCGACAGGGAATGGGTCACCCCTCCACTTT. This sequence encodes CASSRSTGNGSPLHF.

This chain links TRBV4-1 with TRBJ1-1; no clear D gene. In germline, CDR1 is MGHRA, CDR2 YSYEKL. The V and J ends lost 5 bases and 7 bases respectively, with 17 bases between them. The CDR3 has 14 residues. The CDR3 DNA follows: TGCGCCAGCAGCAACCGAGAAGGACCAGTTGAAGCTTTCTTT. Protein: CASSNREGPVEAFF.

This clonotype has a handful of counts. The rearrangement uses TRBV3-1 and TRBJ1-2, with 7 bases identical to TRBD1. Germline V gives CDR1 LGHDT, CDR2 YNNKEL (reference sequence). CDR3 length: 15 residues. V dropped 5 bases and J dropped 0; count of bases not matched to a gene: 6. CDR3 sequence: CASSRGDRPNYGYTF. Here the CDR3 DNA reads TGTGCCAGCAGCAGGGGGGACAGACCTAACTATGGCTACACCTTC.

This clonotype was seen at least ten times. This sequence joins TRBV30 and TRBJ2-6, with D unresolved. CDR3 size: 14 residues. The germline CDR1 and CDR2 sequences are GTSNPN and SVGIG (reference sequence). V lost 1 base, J lost 3 bases, and 7 bases lay in between. CDR3 sequence: CAWSGVFGANVLTF. The CDR3 DNA sequence: TGTGCCTGGAGTGGAGTATTTGGGGCCAACGTCCTGACTTTC.

This clonotype rates as medium-sized. V gene TRBV6-1 combines with J gene TRBJ2-6; D gene uncertain. V lost 3 bases to trimming and J lost 0 bases, with 6 bases between them. This CDR3 comprises 15 residues. Germline lookup yields CDR1 MNHNS and CDR2 SASEGT. The CDR3 nucleotides are TGTGCCAGCAGTGAGGGGTACTCTGGGGCCAACGTCCTGACTTTC. This codes for CASSEGYSGANVLTF.

The sample holds many counts of this clonotype. This chain links TRBV5-1 with TRBJ2-7; TRBD1 is a possible D gene (7 bases). The CDR3 totals 13 residues. V lost 4 bases to trimming and J lost 5 bases, with 13 bases between them. Germline CDR1 reads SGHRS; CDR2 reads YFSETQ. The CDR3 loop is CASSVRGDDEQYF. CDR3 bases: TGCGCCAGCAGCGTCAGGGGGGACGACGAGCAGTACTTC.

The chain is built from TRBV6-6 and TRBJ2-2; perhaps TRBD2 as D (5 bases). The CDR3 contains 14 residues. V was pared by 6 bases and J by 0 bases, with 8 bases between. Germline V lookup: CDR1 MNHNY, CDR2 SVGAGI (reference sequence). CDR3 sequence reads: CASRDGANTGELFF. The CDR3 DNA reads TGTGCCAGCAGGGACGGGGCGAACACCGGGGAGCTGTTTTTT.

This clonotype was seen ten or more times. The rearrangement uses TRBV29-1 and TRBJ2-7; 7 bases agree with TRBD1. The CDR3 has 14 amino acids. V was pared by 6 bases and J by 2 bases, with 10 bases of the junction left unmatched. Germline V CDR1 and CDR2: SQVTM, ANQGSEA. This chain's CDR3 is CSVDSGTEAYEQYF. The CDR3 nucleotides read TGCAGCGTAGATTCCGGGACAGAGGCCTACGAGCAGTACTTC.

In its sample, this clonotype was seen many times. J is TRBJ2-1 and V is TRBV7-8, with TRBD2 matching 14 bases. The V gene end was trimmed by 3 bases and the J gene end by 10 bases; junction bases not matched to a gene: 2. The CDR3 consists of 14 residues. The germline CDR1 and CDR2 sequences are SGHVS and FQNEAQ. The CDR3 DNA is TGTGCCAGCAGCTTTCGGACTAGCGGGGGGGAGCAGTTCTTC. Translating gives CASSFRTSGGEQFF.

This clonotype occurred many times. The chain combines TRBV4-2 with TRBJ2-1; 10 nucleotides line up with TRBD2. The J segment lost 6 bases and the V segment lost 2 bases, leaving 1 base of the junction unmatched. CDR1 and CDR2 from the germline V gene are LGHNA and YNFKEQ. This CDR3 is 14 amino acids long. The CDR3 region is CASSQLAGANEQFF. The CDR3 nucleotides read TGTGCCAGCAGCCAACTAGCGGGAGCCAATGAGCAGTTCTTC.

There are a few counts of this clonotype. V usage is TRBV4-2 and J usage is TRBJ2-1; TRBD1 matches at 8 bases. The CDR3 totals 16 residues. CDR1 is LGHNA and CDR2 is YNFKEQ in the germline V gene. Trimming removed 0 bases from V and 4 bases from J; junction bases left unmatched: 5. CDR3 sequence: CASSQDGTGAYNEQFF. For the CDR3, the DNA is TGTGCCAGCAGCCAAGATGGGACAGGAGCTTACAATGAGCAGTTCTTC.

This clonotype was counted many times. The rearrangement joins TRBV4-3 to TRBJ2-2; D might be TRBD2 (6 bases). The V end lost 4 bases, the J end lost 4 bases, and 13 bases lay between the germline ends. From germline, CDR1 is LGHNA and CDR2 YSLEER. The CDR3 has 15 residues. The CDR3 protein is CASSPGVGGTGELFF. The DNA of the CDR3 is TGCGCCAGCAGCCCCGGTGTGGGAGGCACCGGGGAGCTGTTTTTT.